These 18 T cell receptor beta chains were sequenced from one sample in a study of cytomegalovirus exposure and HLA in healthy donors. In the PCR, 60 Vbeta and 13 Jbeta primers were used. Produced via immunoSEQ multiplex PCR; TCRdb's table is partial and in-frame only. The repertoire holds about 160,000 clones, with almost 85% as singletons. The sample consisted of PBMCs. The source of these receptors is a man under 40 in good health and CMV-seronegative.

The V call is TRBV5-4, the J call TRBJ2-3, with 7 bases matching TRBD1. Trimming at V came to 2 bases and at J to 3 bases, leaving 15 bases not matched to a gene. The CDR3 covers 18 residues. Germline CDR1 SGHNT, CDR2 YYREEE (reference sequence). The CDR3 region is CASSFEGPRGLWTDTQYF. In nucleotides, the CDR3 is TGTGCCAGCAGCTTTGAAGGCCCAAGGGGGCTATGGACAGATACGCAGTATTTT.

The rearrangement joins TRBV28 to TRBJ2-5; weak D call: TRBD2 (5 bases). V gave up 7 bases and J gave up 2 bases, with 20 bases separating them. Germline CDR1 MDHEN, CDR2 SYDVKM. The CDR3 totals 16 residues. The CDR3 protein is CASTPTFSGNQETQYF. The CDR3 region has the DNA TGTGCCAGCACGCCCACCTTTTCGGGGAATCAAGAGACCCAGTACTTC.

The CDR3 sequence is CASSLGLFEQYF. CDR3 nucleotide sequence: TGTGCCAGCAGCTTGGGACTCTTCGAGCAGTACTTC. This chain joins TRBV7-9 and TRBJ2-7; D may be TRBD2 (6 bases). Germline V gene sequence: CDR1 SEHNR, CDR2 FQNEAQ (reference sequence). This CDR3 has 12 amino acids. Trimming pared 3 bases from V and 6 bases from J, leaving 9 bases between.

The rearrangement links TRBV27 to TRBJ2-3, with 9 nucleotides matching TRBD2. There are 15 residues in the CDR3. CDR1 is MNHEY, CDR2 SMNVEV, per germline (reference sequence). V lost 3 bases and J lost 3; bases outside the gene matches: 4. CDR3 region: CASSFGAGGTDTQYF. For the CDR3, the DNA is TGTGCCAGCAGTTTCGGGGCGGGAGGGACAGATACGCAGTATTTT.

The rearrangement links TRBV5-1 to TRBJ2-1; perhaps TRBD1 as D (5 bases). Germline CDR1 SGHRS, CDR2 YFSETQ. The CDR3 has 13 amino acids. V was clipped by 0 bases and J by 8 bases, with 9 bases between them. The DNA of the CDR3 is TGCGCCAGCAGCTTGGAGGGGCTGGATGAGCAGTTCTTC. Translating it yields CASSLEGLDEQFF.

A single count supports this clone. The V and J genes are TRBV7-8 and TRBJ2-1; no reliable D call. Trimming removed 5 bases from V and 4 bases from J, with 6 bases in between. CDR1 is SGHVS and CDR2 is FQNEAQ in the germline V gene. The length of the CDR3 is 12 residues. The CDR3 is CASSPQYNEQFF. The CDR3 DNA follows: TGTGCCAGCAGCCCCCAGTACAATGAGCAGTTCTTC.

The count of this clone is one. The chain links TRBV9 to TRBJ2-1, with 8 bases matching TRBD2. Germline CDR1 is SGDLS and CDR2 is YYNGEE. Trimming took 5 bases from V and 6 from J; bases not matched to a gene: 7. This CDR3 contains 14 residues. CDR3 sequence reads: CASRRGLDANEQFF. For the CDR3, the DNA is TGTGCCAGCAGGCGGGGACTAGACGCCAATGAGCAGTTCTTC.

The chain links TRBV9 to TRBJ2-1, with 8 nucleotides matching TRBD2. There are 15 residues in the CDR3. J lost 6 bases, V lost 3 bases, and 8 bases had no gene match. The germline V gene encodes CDR1 SGDLS and CDR2 YYNGEE. CDR3 in DNA: TGTGCCAGCAGCGCCATAGGGACTAGACCCAATGAGCAGTTCTTC. This translates into CASSAIGTRPNEQFF.

The V call is TRBV9, the J call TRBJ2-7, with 16 bases lining up with TRBD2. CDR1 is SGDLS and CDR2 is YYNGEE in the germline V gene. The V and J ends lost 4 bases and 7 bases, in that order; junction bases with no gene match: 8. This CDR3 region has 16 residues. The CDR3 nucleotides read TGTGCCAGCAGCTCGGAGGGGGGACTAGCGGGAGGGGAGCAGTACTTC. Translated, it gives CASSSEGGLAGGEQYF.

This clone was counted between two and nine times. This chain uses TRBV11-2 with TRBJ2-1; TRBD2 matches 11 bases. Per the germline V gene, CDR1 is SGHAT and CDR2 is FQNNGV. Losses at the gene ends were 4 bases for V and 7 bases for J; bases not matched to a gene: 6. The CDR3 is 15 residues long. In DNA, the CDR3 is TGTGCCAGCAGCTCACTAGCGGGGGCCCTGAATGAGCAGTTCTTC. Translating it yields CASSSLAGALNEQFF. Variable domain in full (rest from reference TRBV11-2 and TRBJ2-1): EAGVAQSPRYKIIEKRQSVAFWCNPISGHATLYWYQQILGQGPKLLIQFQNNGVVDDSQLPKDRFSAERLKGVDSTLKIQPAKLEDSAVYLCASSSLAGALNEQFFGPGTRLTVL.

CDR3 sequence (DNA): TGTGCCAGCAGTTACCAGGGGGCGAGCACAGATACGCAGTATTTT. Its translation is CASSYQGASTDTQYF. The chain couples TRBV6-5 to TRBJ2-3; 8 nucleotides agree with TRBD1. The CDR3 contains 15 residues. Germline trimming cut 2 bases from V and 0 bases from J; bases unmatched to any gene: 1. The germline gives CDR1 MNHEY, CDR2 SVGAGI.

The chain combines TRBV2 with TRBJ1-5; 7 nucleotides match TRBD1. V shed 2 bases and J 5 bases; nucleotides not matched to a gene: 3. Looked up from germline, CDR1 is SNHLY and CDR2 is FYNNEI. The CDR3 is 14 amino acids. The CDR3, as DNA: TGTGCCAGCAGTGAAACAGGGGAAGATCAGCCCCAGCATTTT. This codes for CASSETGEDQPQHF.

This clone was detected a few times. The chain employs TRBV11-2 and TRBJ1-1; D may be TRBD1 (5 bases). The CDR3 spans 14 residues. From germline, CDR1 is SGHAT and CDR2 FQNNGV. The V end was cut by 4 bases, the J end by 8 bases, with 17 bases between. CDR3 residues: CASSSPFGGGEAFF. The CDR3 DNA reads TGTGCCAGCAGCTCACCTTTCGGGGGAGGCGAAGCTTTCTTT. The full variable domain, in which reference TRBV11-2 and TRBJ1-1 provide the parts outside the CDR3, is EAGVAQSPRYKIIEKRQSVAFWCNPISGHATLYWYQQILGQGPKLLIQFQNNGVVDDSQLPKDRFSAERLKGVDSTLKIQPAKLEDSAVYLCASSSPFGGGEAFFGQGTRLTVV.

The chain is built from TRBV6-4 and TRBJ1-4; 7 bases are a match to TRBD1. Germline V gene sequence: CDR1 MRHNA, CDR2 SNTAGT. CDR3 length: 15 residues. After removal of 0 bases from V and 6 bases from J, the junction contained 4 bases not matched to a gene. The CDR3 DNA sequence: TGTGCCAGCAGTGACTCGGCAGGGGGGTATGAAAAACTGTTTTTT. Translation: CASSDSAGGYEKLFF.

This chain links TRBV5-1 with TRBJ2-5; D ambiguous. The CDR3 extends over 15 amino acids. The germline V and J ends were trimmed by 2 bases and 2 bases, with 13 bases remaining between them. CDR1 is SGHRS and CDR2 is YFSETQ in the germline V gene. The CDR3 loop reads CASSFIPQDQETQYF. CDR3 coding DNA: TGCGCCAGCAGCTTTATCCCCCAGGATCAAGAGACCCAGTACTTC.

The genes are TRBV10-3 and TRBJ2-7; D is perhaps TRBD1 (5 bases). The CDR3 is made up of 16 amino acids. V lost 0 bases and J 5 bases, leaving 17 bases between the germline ends. Germline-derived CDR1 and CDR2 are ENHRY and SYGVKD. The CDR3 DNA follows: TGTGCCATCAGTGAGTCGGGGCAGCGTTTTTCCAACGAGCAGTACTTC. Its protein product is CAISESGQRFSNEQYF.

The rearrangement uses TRBV5-8 and TRBJ1-3; TRBD1 is a possible D gene (5 bases). Germline assignment: CDR1 SGHTS and CDR2 YDEGEE. The V gene lost 0 bases and the J gene lost 0 bases, with 10 bases spanning the gap. This CDR3 contains 16 residues. The CDR3 sequence: CASSLGTLSSGNTIYF. For the CDR3, the DNA is TGTGCCAGCAGCTTGGGGACACTGAGCTCTGGAAACACCATATATTTT.

This sequence joins TRBV28 and TRBJ1-3; 10 bases are a match to TRBD1. The CDR3 has 16 residues. The trim removed 6 bases at V and 0 bases at J, leaving 5 bases unmatched. Germline V gene lookup returns CDR1 MDHEN and CDR2 SYDVKM. The CDR3 sequence: CASRGTGVGSGNTIYF. CDR3 in DNA: TGTGCCAGCAGGGGGACAGGGGTAGGCTCTGGAAACACCATATATTTT.